The clone carrying this TCR beta chain was counted many times. The record originates from a study of T cells in Graves' hyperthyroidism and ophthalmopathy. The investigators amplified TCR beta CDR3 regions from RNA transcripts. HTBI primers were used for first-round RT-PCR of the TCR CDR3. TCRdb re-called the multiplex PCR reads with MiXCR, one entry per CDR3 protein. The sample yields about 340,000 distinct CDR3 sequences, over 20% seen once. A patient was excluded if there was uncontrolled infection, other autoimmune disease, pregnancy or lactation. Germline V gene lookup returns CDR1 SQVTM and CDR2 ANQGSEA. The length of the CDR3 is 14 residues. V was clipped by 7 bases and J by 9 bases, with 22 bases between them.

The sequencing input was blood. The chain carries TRBV29-1 and TRBJ2-1, with D possibly TRBD1 on 6 matching bases. This TCR came from a woman between 45 and 65 years old with Graves' hyperthyroidism. CDR3 sequence: CSADLAGAMSEQFF. The CDR3 DNA sequence: TGCAGCGCCGACCTGGCAGGGGCAATGAGTGAGCAGTTCTTC.